These 15 T cell receptor beta chains share one sample of origin, sequenced in a study of blood T cell repertoires in COVID-19. Assay used: immunoSEQ multiplex PCR; TCRdb lists only in-frame clones, some missing. The sample has a few hundred thousand clones, around 88% seen once. Input material: peripheral blood. The receptors originated from a woman aged 55-70 years with COVID-19, enrolled during active disease.

The rearrangement joins TRBV19 to TRBJ1-4; a weak D match, TRBD1 (5 bases). Looked up from germline, CDR1 is LNHDA and CDR2 is SQIVND (reference sequence). V dropped 3 bases and J dropped 8 bases, with 13 bases sitting between them. This CDR3 spans 14 amino acids. CDR3 amino acids: CASSMGRGGEKLFF. For the CDR3, the DNA is TGTGCCAGTAGTATGGGTAGGGGTGGCGAAAAACTGTTTTTT.

J is TRBJ2-5 and V is TRBV11-2, with D possibly being TRBD2 (5 bases). The V gene lost 3 bases and the J gene lost 4 bases, with 15 bases spanning the gap. Germline CDR1 and CDR2: SGHAT and FQNNGV. This CDR3 region has 15 residues. The CDR3 region is CASSFLGGEAETQYF. CDR3 sequence (DNA): TGTGCCAGCAGCTTTTTAGGAGGCGAGGCAGAGACCCAGTACTTC. The variable domain in full, with the rest retrieved from reference TRBV11-2 and TRBJ2-5, is EAGVAQSPRYKIIEKRQSVAFWCNPISGHATLYWYQQILGQGPKLLIQFQNNGVVDDSQLPKDRFSAERLKGVDSTLKIQPAKLEDSAVYLCASSFLGGEAETQYFGPGTRLLVL.

This chain connects TRBV5-8 to TRBJ2-1; the match to TRBD2 covers 9 bases. The CDR3 is 14 amino acids. Trimming cost V 4 bases and J 12 bases; bases outside gene matches: 11. Germline V gene lookup returns CDR1 SGHTS and CDR2 YDEGEE. DNA of the CDR3: TGTGCCAGCAGCCCGACTAGCGGCACCGGTGTGCAGTTCTTC. Protein sequence: CASSPTSGTGVQFF.

CDR3 nucleotides: TGTGCCAGCATTCGGGTCTCTGGAAACACCATATATTTT. The encoded protein is CASIRVSGNTIYF. V gene TRBV6-5 combines with J gene TRBJ1-3, with unresolved D. Germline-derived CDR1 and CDR2 are MNHEY and SVGAGI. The V end was cut by 7 bases, the J end by 0 bases, with 7 bases between. CDR3 size: 13 residues.

The V call is TRBV2, the J call TRBJ1-5; 7 bases are shared with TRBD1. The CDR3 is 14 amino acids. CDR1 and CDR2 (germline): SNHLY, FYNNEI. Trimming cost V 6 bases and J 6 bases; bases outside gene matches: 8. CDR3 sequence reads: CASRLTGDTQPQHF. CDR3 nucleotides: TGTGCCAGCAGATTAACAGGGGATACTCAGCCCCAGCATTTT.

The chain uses TRBV27 and TRBJ2-3; TRBD2 matches 9 bases. There are 18 residues in the CDR3. Germline loops: CDR1 MNHEY, CDR2 SMNVEV (reference sequence). With V trimmed by 8 bases and J by 4 bases, 19 bases remained unmatched. The CDR3 sequence is CASSPYRGGAPSPDTQYF. As DNA, the CDR3 is TGTGCCAGCTCCCCCTACCGCGGGGGGGCGCCCAGCCCAGATACGCAGTATTTT.

The chain uses TRBV5-6 and TRBJ1-2, with TRBD1 matching 7 bases. The V gene end was trimmed by 2 bases and the J gene end by 7 bases; junction bases not matched to a gene: 11. This CDR3 has 15 residues. Per germline, CDR1 SGHDT and CDR2 YYEEEE. The CDR3 loop is CASSFGFGGGLGYTF. The DNA for the CDR3 is TGTGCCAGCAGCTTTGGTTTCGGAGGGGGCCTTGGCTACACCTTC.

V is TRBV7-2 and J is TRBJ2-3; 9 positions match TRBD2. CDR3 length: 16 amino acids. Germline V lookup: CDR1 SGHTA, CDR2 FQGNSA. V was pared by 0 bases and J by 1 base, with 2 bases of the junction left unmatched. In nucleotides, the CDR3 is TGTGCCAGCAGCTTAGCTAGCGGGGGAGGCACAGATACGCAGTATTTT. Translated: CASSLASGGGTDTQYF. Full variable domain (rest looked up from reference TRBV7-2 and TRBJ2-3): GAGVSQSPSNKVTEKGKDVELRCDPISGHTALYWYRQSLGQGLEFLIYFQGNSAPDKSGLPSDRFSAERTGGSVSTLTIQRTQQEDSAVYLCASSLASGGGTDTQYFGPGTRLTVL.

This chain connects TRBV19 to TRBJ2-2; a possible D gene is TRBD1 (6 bases). CDR3 length: 17 residues. The V gene lost 5 bases and the J gene lost 5 bases, with 21 bases spanning the gap. Per germline, CDR1 LNHDA and CDR2 SQIVND (reference sequence). CDR3 coding DNA: TGTGCCAGTAGTGCTCGGTGGACAGCATACTTGACCGGGGAGCTGTTTTTT. Translated, it gives CASSARWTAYLTGELFF.

The chain uses TRBV5-4 and TRBJ2-7, with 7 bases aligning to TRBD2. CDR1 is SGHNT and CDR2 is YYREEE in the germline V gene (reference sequence). CDR3 length equals 13 residues. The V and J ends lost 4 bases and 7 bases, in that order; junction bases with no gene match: 8. The CDR3 spells CASSPGLGGEQYF. The CDR3 nucleotides are TGTGCCAGCAGCCCAGGGTTGGGAGGGGAGCAGTACTTC.

This clone was observed a single time. The chain carries TRBV7-3 and TRBJ2-2; 7 nucleotides agree with TRBD1. The CDR3 loop spans 16 amino acids. Per germline, CDR1 SGHTA and CDR2 FQGTGA. Trimming at V came to 5 bases and at J to 4 bases, leaving 10 bases not matched to a gene. As DNA, the CDR3 is TGTGCCAGCAGCACTCGACAGGGTGGCGGCACCGGGGAGCTGTTTTTT. This codes for CASSTRQGGGTGELFF.

This chain uses TRBV6-5 with TRBJ2-1, with D tentatively TRBD1 (6 bases). The CDR3 is 14 amino acids. Germline V gives CDR1 MNHEY, CDR2 SVGAGI. Trimming removed 1 base from V and 6 bases from J, with 10 bases in between. In DNA, the CDR3 is TGTGCCAGCAGTTACTGGGACACATCCAATGAGCAGTTCTTC. This codes for CASSYWDTSNEQFF.

The chain recombines TRBV10-3 with TRBJ1-2; D might be TRBD1 (6 bases). From germline, CDR1 is ENHRY and CDR2 SYGVKD. Trimming cost V 2 bases and J 4 bases, with 11 bases left between them. The CDR3 covers 14 residues. The CDR3: CAISEEGGAYGYTF. CDR3 coding DNA: TGTGCCATCAGTGAGGAGGGGGGGGCCTATGGCTACACCTTC.

The rearrangement uses TRBV4-1 and TRBJ1-3, with 7 bases fitting TRBD1. From germline, CDR1 is MGHRA and CDR2 YSYEKL. CDR3 length: 17 residues. The V segment lost 4 bases and the J segment 0 bases; nucleotides outside the gene matches: 9. The DNA for the CDR3 is TGCGCCAGCAGCCGAAGGGGGGACAGCGACTCTGGAAACACCATATATTTT. Protein: CASSRRGDSDSGNTIYF.

The chain recombines TRBV30 with TRBJ1-2; D possibly corresponds to TRBD1 (5 bases). The CDR3 extends over 14 amino acids. Trimming left V 5 bases short and J 4 bases short, with 17 bases between. The germline CDR1 and CDR2 sequences are GTSNPN and SVGIG (reference sequence). The CDR3 coding sequence is TGTGCCTGGGGGGGGTTAGGGAGGGCCTATGGCTACACCTTC. Translated: CAWGGLGRAYGYTF.